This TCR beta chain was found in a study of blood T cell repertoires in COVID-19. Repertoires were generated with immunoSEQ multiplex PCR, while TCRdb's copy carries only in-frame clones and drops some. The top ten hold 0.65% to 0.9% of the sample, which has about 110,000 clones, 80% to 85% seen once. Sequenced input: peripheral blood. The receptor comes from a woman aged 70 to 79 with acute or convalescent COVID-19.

DNA for the CDR3: TGTGCCATCAGTGAAGGGGACAGGGGAGAAAACACCATATATTTT. It yields the protein CAISEGDRGENTIYF. This chain uses TRBV10-3 with TRBJ1-3, with 10 bases that match TRBD1. The CDR3 totals 15 residues. The ends lost 3 bases at V and 6 bases at J; junction bases unmatched: 5. The germline V gene encodes CDR1 ENHRY and CDR2 SYGVKD.